This T cell receptor beta chain was recovered during a study of T cell responses to AZD1222 COVID-19 vaccine (dated by TCRdb to about 2021). Broadly, across the study: AZD1222 recipients given second doses at about 4 weeks or at about 12 weeks were pooled, since spike-specific TCR depth and breadth were not found to differ between the two schedules. TCR sequencing covered more than 230 trial participants: approximately 200 given two doses of AZD1222 and around 25 given two doses of MenACWY control vaccine. Enrollment into the trials was organized by age into subgroups of 18-55, 56-69 and 70-plus years, and those subgroups contained about 160, 30 and 59 TCR-sequenced participants, respectively.

CDR1 LGHDT and CDR2 YNNKEL are derived from the germline V gene (reference sequence). V is pared back by 0 bases and J by 7 bases, with 6 bases lying between the germline termini. The CDR3 measures 13 amino acids from cysteine to phenylalanine. The sequence is cut down to CDR3 DNA, 39 bases in frame from base 1. The CDR3 regions of human TCRbeta chains were subjected to immunosequencing. In the paper's pipeline: TCRs in the repertoires were matched against a reference library of SARS-CoV-2-specific TCRs that had been generated with the MIRA antigen-specificity platform. Breadth was defined as the fraction of unique TCRs that were SARS-CoV-2-associated, and depth was defined as the fraction of total T cells that were SARS-CoV-2-associated. Using the MIRA data, each spike-specific TCR was assigned both to the spike region to which the TCR was reactive and to a CD4 or CD8 class. Log10-transformed breadth and depth values were compared by one-way ANOVA with Sidak's multiple comparisons tests. The immuneACCESS repertoire file appears here via TCRdb, limited to in-frame rearrangements. These files lack a portion of the clones; in checked studies, under half of the deficit traces to unresolved V genes, and the cause of the others is not known. D and trimming were read from the DNA, whereas the V and J calls and clone size are those reported in that table. A total of around 180,000 clones appear in this sample, around 90% of them only once. The ten largest clones take up less than 3% of the sample.

This clone is identified as medium-sized (0.01 to 0.1%). Its antigen is not yet known. Base qualities are not at hand, and no much larger clone is one base apart. What the authors observed across the whole study: Participants were mostly white British and included more females than males, and it was suggested by the authors that clonal diversity may have been underestimated. Because no samples from the day 14 peak response were available, repertoires could be characterized only after the peak T cell response. The 56-69-year group was small, and its depth increase did not reach significance, likely because of low power. After two AZD1222 doses, both the breadth and the depth of spike-specific TCRs were significantly higher than at day 0 and than in MenACWY recipients. CD4 TCRs associated with the vaccine covered the entire spike protein, and the dominant responses were in regions 160-218 and 743-854. Reportedly, almost half of the unique spike-specific TCRs recognized epitopes lying outside the regions that are mutated in the B.1.351 and B.1.1.7 variants. Only a handful of AZD1222 recipients were SARS-CoV-2 seropositive at baseline, limiting conclusions about previously exposed vaccinees.

This sample's time point label indicates: baseline before first vaccination. Vaccinee samples were obtained from the UK trials COV001 and COV002, which included a single-blind randomized controlled phase 2/3 trial of AZD1222 (ChAdOx1 nCoV-19) in healthy adults. For TCRbeta chain sequencing, PBMC samples from trial participants were taken at day 0 and at day 28 after the second dose. Sequencing used peripheral blood, obtained on day 0 of AZD1222 vaccination. The sequence joins TRBV3-1 (or the pseudogene TRBV3-2) to TRBJ2-2; no confident D gene assignment can be made. The receptor was isolated from an adult in good health. The CDR3 protein sequence reads: CASSQDIGGELFF. The nucleotide sequence reads as follows: TGTGCCAGCAGCCAAGATATTGGCGGGGAGCTGTTTTTT.